The present TCR beta chain was sequenced within a study of monozygotic twins with inflammatory bowel disease. Germline CDR1 LGHNA, CDR2 YSLEER. This CDR3 has 17 amino acids. Incorporation of UMIs carrying a 6-nucleotide sample barcode was performed by template switching. TCRdb reprocessed the 5' RACE reads, with one entry per CDR3 protein and no DNA. Its table records about 380,000 distinct CDR3 sequences. The receptor was derived from a human donor with ulcerative colitis or Crohn's disease, or a healthy co-twin of an affected twin (not recorded which). The chain couples TRBV4-3 to TRBJ2-2; checking the TCRdb D call of TRBD2 is not possible without DNA. The sample comprised blood. This CDR3 reads CASSQALAGMNTGELFF.